This record concerns one TCR beta chain sequence. Its antigen target is currently unknown. There are no base qualities to consult, and no much larger clone falls within one base. This specimen comes from a study of blood T cell repertoires in COVID-19 (dated by TCRdb to the early 2020s). About the study as a whole: The collaborator samples originated in the United States, Italy and Spain and spanned the acute and convalescent phases of COVID-19. Where available, HLA class I and class II types were obtained from metadata supplied by the sample provider rather than from assay-based typing. The repertoires were released in a freely available public database meant as a resource for research on the immune response to SARS-CoV-2. The material from the prospective study consisted of cDNA or gDNA derived from T cells, B-cell-depleted T cells, or PBMCs. The sample metadata nearly always contained a de-identified subject ID, COVID-19 status, age in years and sex. The samples were drawn from the first 160 participants of the ongoing ImmuneRACE study and from over a thousand subjects provided by 6 global collaborators. Deeply sampled blood TCRbeta repertoires from subjects exposed to, actively infected with, or recovered from COVID-19 were included in the dataset. Beyond this particular receptor, the publication reports: How much clinical and demographic metadata was included differed by source and by participant, and the metadata was provided uncurated.

Each collaborating institution followed its own protocols to collect whole blood in K2EDTA tubes. For TCRbeta analysis, collaborator samples were shipped as frozen whole blood, as isolated PBMCs, or as DNA extracted from either sample type. V gives up 0 bases and J gives up 5 bases, and the segment between their germline ends measures 8 bases. Including the terminal cysteine and phenylalanine, the CDR3 comprises 13 residues. The sequence is cut down to CDR3 DNA, 39 bases in frame from base 1. According to the germline V gene, CDR1 reads SGHDT and CDR2 reads YYEEEE. The immunoSEQ Assay, a bias-controlled multiplex PCR, was used to amplify TCRbeta CDR3 regions from genomic DNA. The paper's processing steps were these. The number of nucleated cells in each sample was estimated from the amplification of reference gene primers within the assay. To quantify the absolute abundance of each unique TCRbeta CDR3 rearrangement, sequence reads were collapsed and filtered. For each sample, productive Simpson clonality was calculated as the square root of Simpson's diversity index over productive rearrangements. As stored in TCRdb, this immuneACCESS dataset retains in-frame rearrangements with V and J assigned. A fraction of the clones does not appear; measured against another copy, unresolved V genes explain less than half of the discrepancy, and the remainder lacks a known reason. That table furnishes V, J and clone size, whereas the DNA furnished D and trimming. The sample yields nearly 110,000 clones; around 88% were counted once. Approximately 6.2% of the sample is taken by the ten largest.

The rearranged segments are TRBV5-6 and TRBJ2-5; possibly the D gene is TRBD1, per 5 matching bases. The sequenced material came from peripheral blood. The clonotype comes from a man aged 45-60 years with active or convalescent COVID-19. The DNA sequence reads TGTGCCAGCAGCTTGGGCGCAGGGGAGACCCAGTACTTC. Its protein reads: CASSLGAGETQYF.